This record concerns one T cell receptor (beta chain) sequence. This clone appeared a few times. Its antigen is not yet known. Base qualities are not provided; no much larger clone lies one nucleotide away. The source of the sample is a study of blood T cell repertoires in COVID-19 (dated by TCRdb to 2020 to 2021). With respect to the entire study: Samples from collaborators originated in the United States, Italy and Spain and spanned both the acute and convalescent phases of COVID-19. The dataset comprised deeply sampled blood TCRbeta repertoires from subjects exposed to, actively infected with, or recovered from COVID-19. The repertoires were made available in a free public database intended to serve as a resource for research on the immune response to SARS-CoV-2. The prospective study material was composed of cDNA or gDNA derived from T cells, B-cell-depleted T cells, or PBMCs. Sample metadata almost always included a de-identified subject ID, COVID-19 status, age in years and sex. Samples were obtained from the ongoing ImmuneRACE study (first 160 participants) and from 1,254 subjects provided by 6 global collaborators. Where available, HLA class I and class II types were taken from metadata supplied by the sample provider and were not determined by assay-based typing. On the study overall, not on this receptor specifically: Clinical and demographic metadata were provided uncurated, with the amount varying by source and participant.

TCRbeta CDR3 regions were amplified from genomic DNA by means of the immunoSEQ Assay, a bias-controlled multiplex PCR. The authors' analysis ran thus. The number of nucleated cells in each sample was estimated from the amplification of reference gene primers within the assay. To quantify the absolute abundance of each unique TCRbeta CDR3 rearrangement, sequence reads were collapsed and filtered. Productive Simpson clonality was computed per sample as the square root of Simpson's diversity index over productive rearrangements. This immuneACCESS table, as held by TCRdb, lists in-frame sequences with V and J called but not all clones. Of the missing ones, under half trace to an unresolved V gene in checked studies; the others have no known cause. D and trimming come from the DNA, and the V and J calls and clone size come from that table. Across this sample there are nearly 250,000 clones, with about 82% seen only once. Clones ranked in the top ten supply roughly 2% of the sample.

Participants in the prospective study were enrolled through a virtual design, were aged about 18 to 100 years, and lived in some 24 United States geographic areas. In the prospective study, cohorts were assigned on the basis of participant-reported clinical history obtained from a screening survey and a study questionnaire. ImmuneRACE Cohort 3 recovered participants were defined by two consecutive negative NP/OP PCR tests, healthcare professional clearance, or symptom resolution. In the prospective study, whole blood, serum and a nasopharyngeal or oropharyngeal swab were collected from each participant by mobile phlebotomists. Prospective study participants could optionally give additional blood draws and questionnaires over an approximately two-month period. Before DNA extraction, prospective study blood samples were shipped either frozen or at room temperature. This sequence was found in a woman aged 45 to 65 who had recovered from COVID-19. Sequencing was carried out using PBMCs or T cells enriched from blood (not recorded which).

CDR3 region: CASSRTGGNTIYF. In nucleotide form, the sequence is TGTGCCAGCAGCCGGACAGGGGGAAACACCATATATTTT. Rearrangement joined TRBV3-1 (or the pseudogene TRBV3-2) to TRBJ1-3; 8 junctional bases match TRBD1. The CDR3, from cysteine to phenylalanine, totals 13 residues. The DNA shown is the 39-base CDR3, in frame from base 1. Based on the germline V gene (reference sequence), the CDR1 and CDR2 sequences are LGHDT and YNNKEL. Trimming leaves V shorter by 4 bases and J shorter by 4 bases, with the junction holding 0 bases beyond the gene matches.